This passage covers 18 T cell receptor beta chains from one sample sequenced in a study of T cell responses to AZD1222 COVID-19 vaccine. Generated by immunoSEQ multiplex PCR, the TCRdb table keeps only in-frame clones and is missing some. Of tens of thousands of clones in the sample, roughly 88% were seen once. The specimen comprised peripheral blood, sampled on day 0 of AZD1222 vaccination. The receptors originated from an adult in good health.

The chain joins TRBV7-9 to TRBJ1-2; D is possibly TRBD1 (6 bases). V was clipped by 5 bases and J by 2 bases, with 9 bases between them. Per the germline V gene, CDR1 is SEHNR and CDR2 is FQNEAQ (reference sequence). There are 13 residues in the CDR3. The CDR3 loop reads CASSLGTNYGYTF. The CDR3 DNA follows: TGTGCCAGCAGCCTAGGGACAAACTATGGCTACACCTTC.

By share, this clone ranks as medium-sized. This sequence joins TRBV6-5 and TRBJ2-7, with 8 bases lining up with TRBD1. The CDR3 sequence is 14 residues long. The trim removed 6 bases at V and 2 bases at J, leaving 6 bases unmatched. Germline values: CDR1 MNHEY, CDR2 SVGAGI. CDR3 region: CASSLQGVTYEQYF. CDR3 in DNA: TGTGCCAGCAGCTTACAGGGGGTGACCTACGAGCAGTACTTC.

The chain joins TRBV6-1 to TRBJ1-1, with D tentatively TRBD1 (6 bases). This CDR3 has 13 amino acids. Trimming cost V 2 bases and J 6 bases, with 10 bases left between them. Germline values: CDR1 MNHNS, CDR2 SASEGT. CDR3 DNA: TGTGCCAGCAGTGAAATCAGGGGAGCTGAAGCTTTCTTT. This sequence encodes CASSEIRGAEAFF.

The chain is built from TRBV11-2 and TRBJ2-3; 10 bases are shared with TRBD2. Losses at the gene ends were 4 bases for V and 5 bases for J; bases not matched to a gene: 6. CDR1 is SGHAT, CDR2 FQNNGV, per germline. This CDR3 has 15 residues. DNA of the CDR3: TGTGCCAGCAGCTCTCTAGCGGGAGTTGGAGATACGCAGTATTTT. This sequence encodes CASSSLAGVGDTQYF.

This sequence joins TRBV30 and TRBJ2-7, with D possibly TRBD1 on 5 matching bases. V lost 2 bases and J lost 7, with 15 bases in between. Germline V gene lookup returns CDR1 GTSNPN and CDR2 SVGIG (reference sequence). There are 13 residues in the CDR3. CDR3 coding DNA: TGTGCCTGGAGTAGGGGCAGGCCCCAAGAGCAGTACTTC. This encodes CAWSRGRPQEQYF.

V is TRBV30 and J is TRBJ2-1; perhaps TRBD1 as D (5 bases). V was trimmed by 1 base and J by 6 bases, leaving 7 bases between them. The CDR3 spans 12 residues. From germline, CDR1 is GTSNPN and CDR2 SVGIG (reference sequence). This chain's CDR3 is CAWSGQINEQFF. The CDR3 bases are TGTGCCTGGAGTGGACAGATCAATGAGCAGTTCTTC.

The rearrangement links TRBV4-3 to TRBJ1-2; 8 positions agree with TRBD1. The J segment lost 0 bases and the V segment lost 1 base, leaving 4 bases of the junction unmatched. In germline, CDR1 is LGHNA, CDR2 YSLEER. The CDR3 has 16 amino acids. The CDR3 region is CASSQGTGGANYGYTF. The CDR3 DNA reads TGCGCCAGCAGCCAAGGTACAGGGGGAGCTAACTATGGCTACACCTTC.

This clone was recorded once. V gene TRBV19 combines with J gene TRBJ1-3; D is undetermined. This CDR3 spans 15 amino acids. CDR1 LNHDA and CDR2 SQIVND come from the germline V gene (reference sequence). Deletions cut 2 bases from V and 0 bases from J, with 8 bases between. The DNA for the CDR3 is TGTGCCAGTAGTATATCCCGGGGCTCTGGAAACACCATATATTTT. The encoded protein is CASSISRGSGNTIYF.

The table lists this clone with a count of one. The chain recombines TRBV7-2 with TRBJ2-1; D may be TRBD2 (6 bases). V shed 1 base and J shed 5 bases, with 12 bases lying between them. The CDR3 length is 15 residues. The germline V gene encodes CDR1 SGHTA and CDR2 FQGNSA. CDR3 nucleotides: TGTGCCAGCAGCTTAGTTGCGCGGGGCCACAATGAGCAGTTCTTC. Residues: CASSLVARGHNEQFF.

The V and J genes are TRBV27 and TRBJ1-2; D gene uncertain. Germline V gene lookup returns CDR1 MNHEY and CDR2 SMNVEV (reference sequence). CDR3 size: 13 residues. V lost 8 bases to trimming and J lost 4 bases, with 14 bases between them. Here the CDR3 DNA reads TGTGCCAGCGGAGCGCGGAGCTTCTATGGCTACACCTTC. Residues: CASGARSFYGYTF.

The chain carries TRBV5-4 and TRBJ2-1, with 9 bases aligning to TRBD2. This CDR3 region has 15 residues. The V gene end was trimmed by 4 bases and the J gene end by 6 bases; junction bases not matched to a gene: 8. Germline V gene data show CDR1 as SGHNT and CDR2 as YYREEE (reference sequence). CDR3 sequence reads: CASSPGLAGPNEQFF. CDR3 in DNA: TGTGCCAGCAGCCCGGGACTAGCCGGGCCCAATGAGCAGTTCTTC.

The CDR3, as DNA: TGTGCCTGGAGAGGCCCTCGTCCCAATAATTCACCCCTCCACTTT. It codes for CAWRGPRPNNSPLHF. The V and J genes are TRBV30 and TRBJ1-6, with D unresolved. Trimming removed 3 bases from V and 5 bases from J, with 14 bases in between. From germline, CDR1 is GTSNPN and CDR2 SVGIG (reference sequence). There are 15 residues in the CDR3.

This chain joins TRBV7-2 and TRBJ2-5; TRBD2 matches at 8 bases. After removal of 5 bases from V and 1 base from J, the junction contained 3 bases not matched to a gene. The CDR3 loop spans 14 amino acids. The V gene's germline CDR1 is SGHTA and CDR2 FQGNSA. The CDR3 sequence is CASSKLAVQETQYF. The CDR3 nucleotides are TGTGCCAGCAGCAAACTAGCGGTCCAAGAGACCCAGTACTTC.

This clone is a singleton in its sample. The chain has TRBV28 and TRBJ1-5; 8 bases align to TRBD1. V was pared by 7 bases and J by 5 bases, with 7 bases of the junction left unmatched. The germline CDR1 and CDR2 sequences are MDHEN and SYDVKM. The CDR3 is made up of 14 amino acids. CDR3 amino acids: CASIPGQVDQPQHF. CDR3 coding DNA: TGTGCCAGCATTCCGGGACAGGTTGATCAGCCCCAGCATTTT.

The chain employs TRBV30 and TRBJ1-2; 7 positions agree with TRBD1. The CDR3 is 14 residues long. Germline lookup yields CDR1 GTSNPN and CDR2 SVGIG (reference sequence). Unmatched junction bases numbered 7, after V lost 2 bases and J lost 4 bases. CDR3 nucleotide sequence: TGTGCCTGGAGTATGGACAGGTCGGGCTATGGCTACACCTTC. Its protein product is CAWSMDRSGYGYTF.

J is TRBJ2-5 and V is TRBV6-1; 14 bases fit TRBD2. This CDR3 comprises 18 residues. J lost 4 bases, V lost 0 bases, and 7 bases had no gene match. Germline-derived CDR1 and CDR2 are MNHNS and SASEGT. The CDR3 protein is CASSEAPGLAGGGETQYF. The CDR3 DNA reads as TGTGCCAGCAGTGAAGCCCCCGGACTAGCGGGAGGAGGAGAGACCCAGTACTTC.

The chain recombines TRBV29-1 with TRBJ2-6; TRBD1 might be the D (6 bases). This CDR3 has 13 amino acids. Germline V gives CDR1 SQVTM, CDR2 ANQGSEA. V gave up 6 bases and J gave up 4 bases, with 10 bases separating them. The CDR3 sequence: CSVQGSGANVLTF. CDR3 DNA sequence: TGCAGCGTACAGGGTTCCGGGGCCAACGTCCTGACTTTC. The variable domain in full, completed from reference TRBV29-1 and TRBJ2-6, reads SAVISQKPSRDICQRGTSLTIQCQVDSQVTMMFWYRQQPGQSLTLIATANQGSEATYESGFVIDKFPISRPNLTFSTLTVSNMSPEDSSIYLCSVQGSGANVLTFGAGSRLTVL.

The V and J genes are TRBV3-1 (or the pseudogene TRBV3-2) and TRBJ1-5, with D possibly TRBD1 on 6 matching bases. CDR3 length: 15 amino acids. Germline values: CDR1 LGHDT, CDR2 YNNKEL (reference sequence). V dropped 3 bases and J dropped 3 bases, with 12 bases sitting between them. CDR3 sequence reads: CASSHGTRNNQPQHF. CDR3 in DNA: TGTGCCAGCAGCCATGGGACAAGGAACAATCAGCCCCAGCATTTT.